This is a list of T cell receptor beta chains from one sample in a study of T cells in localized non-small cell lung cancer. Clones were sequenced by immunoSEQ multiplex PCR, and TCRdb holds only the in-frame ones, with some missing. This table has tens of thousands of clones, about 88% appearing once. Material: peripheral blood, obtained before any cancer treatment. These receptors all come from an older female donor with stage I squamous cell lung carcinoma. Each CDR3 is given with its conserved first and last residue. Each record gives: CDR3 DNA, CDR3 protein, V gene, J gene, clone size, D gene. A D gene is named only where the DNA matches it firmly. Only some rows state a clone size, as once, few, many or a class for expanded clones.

CDR3 DNA: TGTGCCAGCAGCCCGAAACTAGGAGGGGAGCAGTTCTTC; CDR3 protein: CASSPKLGGEQFF; V gene: TRBV7-8; J gene: TRBJ2-1; clone size: NA; D gene: NA
CDR3 DNA: TGTGCCAGCAGCTCAGGGACCAGGGGACGGCAGAGTCAGCCCCAGCATTTT; CDR3 protein: CASSSGTRGRQSQPQHF; V gene: TRBV5-6; J gene: TRBJ1-5; clone size: once; D gene: NA
CDR3 DNA: TGCAGCGTTGGGCGGGGCGGAGGTTCCTACAATGAGCAGTTCTTC; CDR3 protein: CSVGRGGGSYNEQFF; V gene: TRBV29-1; J gene: TRBJ2-1; clone size: NA; D gene: NA
CDR3 DNA: TGTGCCAGTAGTCCCTGGACTAGCGCAGGCTACAATGAGCAGTTCTTC; CDR3 protein: CASSPWTSAGYNEQFF; V gene: TRBV19; J gene: TRBJ2-1; clone size: NA; D gene: TRBD2
CDR3 DNA: TGCGCCAGCAGCCAAGATCGGACACGGAGGGCCTACGAGCAGTACTTC; CDR3 protein: CASSQDRTRRAYEQYF; V gene: TRBV4-1; J gene: TRBJ2-7; clone size: few; D gene: NA
CDR3 DNA: TGTGCCAGCAGCCTCCCCGGTCAGGGGTCACCACTGTTTTTT; CDR3 protein: CASSLPGQGSPLFF; V gene: TRBV7-9; J gene: TRBJ1-4; clone size: NA; D gene: NA
CDR3 DNA: TGCGCCAGCAGCCAAGATTCCCTGCGAGGTTACTCCTACAATGAGCAGTTCTTC; CDR3 protein: CASSQDSLRGYSYNEQFF; V gene: TRBV4-3; J gene: TRBJ2-1; clone size: NA; D gene: NA
CDR3 DNA: TGTGCCAGCAGCCACAAGAAGATAGCGGGAAAATGGAGCACAGATACGCAGTATTTT; CDR3 protein: CASSHKKIAGKWSTDTQYF; V gene: TRBV5-6; J gene: TRBJ2-3; clone size: few; D gene: TRBD2
CDR3 DNA: TGCGCCAGCAGCCAAGTAAGCGGGTCCAGGTACGAGCAGTACTTC; CDR3 protein: CASSQVSGSRYEQYF; V gene: TRBV4-3; J gene: TRBJ2-7; clone size: NA; D gene: NA
CDR3 DNA: TGTGCCAGCAGCGTAGACAGCGGGAATTACAATGAGCAGTTCTTC; CDR3 protein: CASSVDSGNYNEQFF; V gene: TRBV9; J gene: TRBJ2-1; clone size: NA; D gene: TRBD2
CDR3 DNA: TGTGCCAGCAGCAAAAGAGAGATACAGAACTATGGCTACACCTTC; CDR3 protein: CASSKREIQNYGYTF; V gene: TRBV6-5; J gene: TRBJ1-2; clone size: NA; D gene: NA
CDR3 DNA: TGTGCCAGCAGCAAAGATGCGGCCACCGGGGAGCTGTTTTTT; CDR3 protein: CASSKDAATGELFF; V gene: TRBV21-1; J gene: TRBJ2-2; clone size: NA; D gene: NA
CDR3 DNA: TGTGCCAGCAGTCTACAGGGGCGGCGGCAGCCCCAGCATTTT; CDR3 protein: CASSLQGRRQPQHF; V gene: TRBV14; J gene: TRBJ1-5; clone size: NA; D gene: TRBD1
CDR3 DNA: TGTGCCAGTAACCAGGGCAATGAAAAACTGTTTTTT; CDR3 protein: CASNQGNEKLFF; V gene: TRBV19; J gene: TRBJ1-4; clone size: NA; D gene: NA
CDR3 DNA: TGTGCTAGCAGCTCCTTGACTAGCGGGAGACTCGCGAACACCGGGGAGCTGTTTTTT; CDR3 protein: CASSSLTSGRLANTGELFF; V gene: TRBV7-7; J gene: TRBJ2-2; clone size: NA; D gene: TRBD2
CDR3 DNA: TGTGCCAGCAGCTTGGTTCGATCCTCCCACGAGCAGTACTTC; CDR3 protein: CASSLVRSSHEQYF; V gene: TRBV5-6; J gene: TRBJ2-7; clone size: once; D gene: NA
CDR3 DNA: TGCGCCAGCAGCTTGGCCTGGGGGCAGTCGGGTGGCTACACCTTC; CDR3 protein: CASSLAWGQSGGYTF; V gene: TRBV5-1; J gene: TRBJ1-2; clone size: NA; D gene: NA
CDR3 DNA: TGTGCCATATTTCACACTGAAGCTTTCTTT; CDR3 protein: CAIFHTEAFF; V gene: TRBV7-9; J gene: TRBJ1-1; clone size: NA; D gene: NA